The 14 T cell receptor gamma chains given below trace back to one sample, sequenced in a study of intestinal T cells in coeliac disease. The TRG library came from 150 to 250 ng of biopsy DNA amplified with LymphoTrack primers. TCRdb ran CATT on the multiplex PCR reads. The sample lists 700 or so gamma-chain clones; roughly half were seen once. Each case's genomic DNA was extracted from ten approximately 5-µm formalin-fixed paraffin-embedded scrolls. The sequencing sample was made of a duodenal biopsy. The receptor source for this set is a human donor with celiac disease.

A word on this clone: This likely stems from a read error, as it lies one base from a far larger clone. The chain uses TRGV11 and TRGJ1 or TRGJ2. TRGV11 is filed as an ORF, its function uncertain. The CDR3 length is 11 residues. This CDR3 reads CACWISPKKLF. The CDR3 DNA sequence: TGTGCCTGCTGGATTAGCCCGAAGAAGCTCTTT.

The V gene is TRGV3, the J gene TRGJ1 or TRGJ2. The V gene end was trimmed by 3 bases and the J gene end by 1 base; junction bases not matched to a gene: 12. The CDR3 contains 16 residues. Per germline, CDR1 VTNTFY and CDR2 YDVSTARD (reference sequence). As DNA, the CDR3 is TGTGCCACCTGGGACGGCTTTTTCGTCAATTATTATAAGAAACTCTTT. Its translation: CATWDGFFVNYYKKLF.

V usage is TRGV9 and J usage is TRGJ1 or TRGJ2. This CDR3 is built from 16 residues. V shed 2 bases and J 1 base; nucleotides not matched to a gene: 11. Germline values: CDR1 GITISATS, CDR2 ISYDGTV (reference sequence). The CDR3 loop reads CALWEGASPNYYKKLF. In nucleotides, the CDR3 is TGTGCCTTGTGGGAGGGTGCATCCCCCAATTATTATAAGAAACTCTTT.

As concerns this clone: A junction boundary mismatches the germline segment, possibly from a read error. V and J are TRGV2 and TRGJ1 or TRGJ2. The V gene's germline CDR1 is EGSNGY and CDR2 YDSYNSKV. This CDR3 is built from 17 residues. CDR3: CATWDGPKTGSIIKKLF. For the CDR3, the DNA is TGTGCCACCTGGGACGGCCCCAAAACGGGGTCTATTATAAAGAAACTCTTC.

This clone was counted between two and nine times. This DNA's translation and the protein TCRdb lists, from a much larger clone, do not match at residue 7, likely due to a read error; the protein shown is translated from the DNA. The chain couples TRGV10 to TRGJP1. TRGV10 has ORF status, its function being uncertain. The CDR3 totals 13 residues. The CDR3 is CAAWDTAGWFKIF. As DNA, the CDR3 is TGTGCTGCGTGGGATACCGCTGGTTGGTTCAAGATATTT.

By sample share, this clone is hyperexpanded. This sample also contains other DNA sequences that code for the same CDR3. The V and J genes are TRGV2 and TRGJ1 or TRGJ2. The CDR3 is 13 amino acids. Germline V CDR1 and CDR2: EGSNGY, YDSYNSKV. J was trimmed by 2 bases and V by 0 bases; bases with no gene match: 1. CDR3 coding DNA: TGTGCCACCTGGGACGGGTATTATTATAAGAAACTCTTT. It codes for CATWDGYYYKKLF.

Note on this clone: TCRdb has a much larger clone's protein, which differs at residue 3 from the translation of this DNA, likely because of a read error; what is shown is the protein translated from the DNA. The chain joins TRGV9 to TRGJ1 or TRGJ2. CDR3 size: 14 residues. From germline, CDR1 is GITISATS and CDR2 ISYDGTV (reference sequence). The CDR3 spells CASWEVQGGYKKLF. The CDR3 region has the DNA TGTGCCTCGTGGGAGGTGCAAGGGGGATATAAGAAACTCTTT.

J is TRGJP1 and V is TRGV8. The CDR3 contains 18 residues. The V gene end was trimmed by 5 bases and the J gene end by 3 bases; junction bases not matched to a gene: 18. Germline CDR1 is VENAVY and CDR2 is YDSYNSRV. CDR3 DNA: TGTGCCACCTGGGCAAACCCCGAACCCTTCCCCACTGGTTGGTTCAAGATATTT. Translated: CATWANPEPFPTGWFKIF.

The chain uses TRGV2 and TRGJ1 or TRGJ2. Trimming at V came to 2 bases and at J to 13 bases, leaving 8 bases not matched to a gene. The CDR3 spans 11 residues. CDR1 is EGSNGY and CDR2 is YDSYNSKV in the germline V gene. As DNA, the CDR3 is TGTGCCACCTGGGACGCTATAAGAAAACTCTTT. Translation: CATWDAIRKLF.

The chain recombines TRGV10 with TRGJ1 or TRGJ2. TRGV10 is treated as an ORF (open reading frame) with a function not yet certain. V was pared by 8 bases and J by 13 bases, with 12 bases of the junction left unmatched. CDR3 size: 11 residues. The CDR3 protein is CAAWGLRGKLF. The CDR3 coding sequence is TGTGCTGCGTGGGGTTTAAGAGGAAAACTCTTT.

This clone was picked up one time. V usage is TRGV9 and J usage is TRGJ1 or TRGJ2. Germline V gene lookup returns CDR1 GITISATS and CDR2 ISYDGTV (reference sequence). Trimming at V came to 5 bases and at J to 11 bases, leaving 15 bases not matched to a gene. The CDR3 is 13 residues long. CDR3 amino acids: CALWVSSEGEKLF. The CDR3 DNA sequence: TGTGCCTTGTGGGTGAGTTCAGAAGGTGAGAAACTCTTT.

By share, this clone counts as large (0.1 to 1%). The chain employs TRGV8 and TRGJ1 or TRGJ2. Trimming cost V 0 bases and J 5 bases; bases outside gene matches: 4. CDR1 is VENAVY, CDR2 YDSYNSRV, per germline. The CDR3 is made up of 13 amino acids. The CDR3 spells CATWDRLDYKKLF. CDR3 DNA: TGTGCCACCTGGGATAGGCTAGATTATAAGAAACTCTTT.

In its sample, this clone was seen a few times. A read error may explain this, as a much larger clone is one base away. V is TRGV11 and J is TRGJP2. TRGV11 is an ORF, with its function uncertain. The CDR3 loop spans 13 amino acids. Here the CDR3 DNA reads TGTGCCTGCTGGACCCCGTTGGATTGGGTCAAGACGTTT. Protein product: CACWTPLDWVKTF.

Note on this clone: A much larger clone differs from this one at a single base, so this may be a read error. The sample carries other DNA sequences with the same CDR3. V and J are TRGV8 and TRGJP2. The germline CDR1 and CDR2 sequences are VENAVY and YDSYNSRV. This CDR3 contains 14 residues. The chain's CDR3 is CATWDKGSDWIKTF. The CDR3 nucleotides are TGCGCCACCTGGGATAAGGGTAGTGATTGGATCAAGACGTTT.